The 10 T cell receptor beta chains listed next were all sequenced from one sample in a study of shared clonotypes between healthy human individuals. TCRdb's copy holds only in-frame clones and misses some; the assay was immunoSEQ multiplex PCR. The sample contains around 2,000,000 clones, 90% to 95% of which appear only once. The specimen sequenced was naive CD4+ T cells sorted from blood. The subset denotes: CD45RA+ positively selected. All receptors come from a man aged 18 to 30 in good health.

Here the CDR3 DNA reads TGCGCCAGCAGCTTGGCCGTCAGGGGGGCCTGGAATGAGCAGTTCTTC. It specifies CASSLAVRGAWNEQFF. The V gene is TRBV5-1, the J gene TRBJ2-1; D may be TRBD1 (7 bases). Deletions cut 0 bases from V and 7 bases from J, with 17 bases between. The CDR3 length is 16 residues. Per the germline V gene, CDR1 is SGHRS and CDR2 is YFSETQ.

This CDR3 is CASSFVNTGELFF. In nucleotides, the CDR3 is TGTGCCAGCAGTTTTGTGAACACCGGGGAGCTGTTTTTT. The rearrangement links TRBV28 to TRBJ2-2; D ambiguous. Germline lookup yields CDR1 MDHEN and CDR2 SYDVKM. Trimming pared 3 bases from V and 1 base from J, leaving 3 bases between. CDR3 length equals 13 residues.

The CDR3 spells CASSLGGTSGNGELFF. CDR3 nucleotides: TGCGCCAGCAGCTTGGGCGGGACTAGCGGGAACGGGGAGCTGTTTTTT. This chain uses TRBV5-1 with TRBJ2-2; 13 bases are shared with TRBD2. The CDR3 totals 16 residues. Losses at the gene ends were 0 bases for V and 7 bases for J; bases not matched to a gene: 3. Germline lookup yields CDR1 SGHRS and CDR2 YFSETQ.

V gene TRBV5-1 combines with J gene TRBJ2-7; D remains ambiguous. V was clipped by 4 bases and J by 5 bases, with 13 bases between them. This CDR3 is built from 13 residues. CDR1 SGHRS and CDR2 YFSETQ come from the germline V gene. The CDR3 DNA is TGCGCCAGCAGCACCGACGGCGTCGACGAGCAGTACTTC. Amino acid sequence: CASSTDGVDEQYF.

A single count supports this clone. This chain uses TRBV19 with TRBJ2-7; 7 bases match TRBD2. The J segment lost 7 bases and the V segment lost 3 bases, leaving 6 bases of the junction unmatched. This CDR3 is 13 amino acids long. CDR1 is LNHDA, CDR2 SQIVND, per germline (reference sequence). This CDR3 reads CASSMGMRGEQYF. CDR3 nucleotide sequence: TGTGCCAGTAGTATGGGGATGCGGGGGGAGCAGTACTTC.

V gene TRBV6-1 combines with J gene TRBJ1-3, with D perhaps matching TRBD1 (6 bases). From germline, CDR1 is MNHNS and CDR2 SASEGT. V was shortened by 6 bases and J by 1 base, with 10 bases between the two germline ends. The CDR3 totals 14 residues. For the CDR3, the DNA is TGTGCCAGCAGGGTACAGGGATCTGGAAACACCATATATTTT. This encodes CASRVQGSGNTIYF.

This sequence joins TRBV6-5 and TRBJ2-3, with 9 bases identical to TRBD1. The junction had 5 bases not matched to a gene; V was cut back by 0 bases and J by 4 bases. CDR1 and CDR2 from the germline V gene are MNHEY and SVGAGI. CDR3 length equals 16 residues. The DNA of the CDR3 is TGTGCCAGCAGTTACTCGCTGGGACAGGGCCCAGATACGCAGTATTTT. This sequence encodes CASSYSLGQGPDTQYF.

The rearrangement joins TRBV6-6 to TRBJ1-1; D unclear. With 0 bases removed from V and 3 bases from J, the gap between germline ends came to 11 bases. Germline CDR1 is MNHNY and CDR2 is SVGAGI (reference sequence). The CDR3 is made up of 15 amino acids. CDR3 nucleotide sequence: TGTGCCAGCAGTTACTCGGGGATCGGGGACACTGAAGCTTTCTTT. The encoded protein is CASSYSGIGDTEAFF.

V is TRBV4-1 and J is TRBJ1-1; D uncertain. The CDR3 totals 14 residues. The V gene lost 2 bases and the J gene lost 1 base, with 8 bases spanning the gap. Germline V gene sequence: CDR1 MGHRA, CDR2 YSYEKL. CDR3 sequence (DNA): TGCGCCAGCAGCCAATATTGGGAGAACACTGAAGCTTTCTTT. It is translated as CASSQYWENTEAFF.

V and J are TRBV4-1 and TRBJ2-7; TRBD1 matches at 7 bases. The CDR3 extends over 15 amino acids. The trim removed 1 base at V and 6 bases at J, leaving 9 bases unmatched. The V gene's germline CDR1 is MGHRA and CDR2 YSYEKL. The CDR3 nucleotides read TGCGCCAGCAGCCAAGTCCCCGGGACAGCATTCGAGCAGTACTTC. It is translated as CASSQVPGTAFEQYF.